This T cell receptor (beta chain) appears in the sequencing data of a study of blood T cell repertoires in COVID-19. At the level of the study: Samples of COVID-19 (acute and convalescent) were obtained from the United States, Italy and Spain. From T cells, B-cell-depleted T cells, or PBMCs came the material, which was cDNA or gDNA.

This CDR3 contains 13 residues. The V end was cut by 10 bases, the J end by 2 bases, with 12 bases between. CDR1 is LNHDA, CDR2 SQIVND, per germline (reference sequence). This clone was counted a single time. Assay used: immunoSEQ multiplex PCR; TCRdb lists only in-frame clones, some missing. The sample holds approximately 230,000 clones, nearly 90% seen once. The chain uses TRBV19 and TRBJ2-1; D uncertain. The TCR comes from a woman aged 40 to 50 who had recovered from COVID-19. Source material: peripheral blood. The CDR3 sequence is CATQSFPYNEQFF. CDR3 DNA: TGTGCCACCCAATCATTCCCCTACAATGAGCAGTTCTTC.